The 9 T cell receptor beta chains listed next were all sequenced from one sample in a study of T cells in narcolepsy. Some clones are missing from TCRdb's copy, which holds only in-frame ones; the method was immunoSEQ multiplex PCR. The sample lists about 22,000 clones; 75% to 85% were seen once. The sample was memory (CD45RA-) CD4+ T cells from blood. Every receptor here comes from a human donor in good health.

This sequence joins TRBV7-9 and TRBJ1-5; 12 bases match TRBD1. Germline trimming cut 5 bases from V and 6 bases from J; bases unmatched to any gene: 5. The CDR3 extends over 15 amino acids. Germline V gene sequence: CDR1 SEHNR, CDR2 FQNEAQ (reference sequence). CDR3 sequence (DNA): TGTGCCAGCAGCGAGGGACAGGGGGCCTTTCAGCCCCAGCATTTT. This translates into CASSEGQGAFQPQHF. Based on the CDR3 plus reference TRBV7-9 and TRBJ1-5, the full variable domain is DTGVSQNPRHKITKRGQNVTFRCDPISEHNRLYWYRQTLGQGPEFLTYFQNEAQLEKSRLLSDRFSAERPKGSFSTLEIQRTEQGDSAMYLCASSEGQGAFQPQHFGDGTRLSIL.

The genes are TRBV11-1 and TRBJ1-2; no clear D. Trimming stripped 1 base from V and 4 bases from J, with 10 bases between. Germline assignment: CDR1 SGHAT and CDR2 FQDESV (reference sequence). The CDR3 is made up of 14 amino acids. The CDR3 spells CASSLGADGYGYTF. The CDR3 DNA reads as TGTGCCAGCAGCTTAGGTGCAGATGGCTATGGCTACACCTTC.

This chain uses TRBV6-5 with TRBJ1-6; the D gene is possibly TRBD1 (5 bases). V shed 7 bases and J shed 8 bases, with 18 bases lying between them. CDR1 and CDR2 from the germline V gene are MNHEY and SVGAGI. CDR3 length: 15 amino acids. For the CDR3, the DNA is TGTGCCAGCACCCACCGGGGCGTACACCATTCACCCCTCCACTTT. It encodes CASTHRGVHHSPLHF.

The J gene is TRBJ1-2, the V gene TRBV7-2; no definite D call. This CDR3 contains 12 residues. Germline V gene lookup returns CDR1 SGHTA and CDR2 FQGNSA. V was clipped by 3 bases and J by 7 bases, with 9 bases between them. CDR3 amino acids: CASSFQEVGYTF. In nucleotides, the CDR3 is TGTGCCAGCAGCTTTCAGGAGGTTGGCTACACCTTC.

The count of this clone is one. The genes are TRBV11-2 and TRBJ2-6, with D perhaps given as TRBD1 or TRBD2 (5 bases each). This CDR3 comprises 19 residues. Trimming left V 0 bases short and J 0 bases short, with 15 bases between. Germline V gives CDR1 SGHAT, CDR2 FQNNGV. In DNA form, the CDR3 reads TGTGCCAGCAGCTTAGATCCGGGACGCACACTCTCTGGGGCCAACGTCCTGACTTTC. Its protein product is CASSLDPGRTLSGANVLTF.

V is TRBV7-8 and J is TRBJ1-5; tentative D call: TRBD1 (5 bases). The V gene's germline CDR1 is SGHVS and CDR2 FQNEAQ. The V and J ends lost 3 bases and 2 bases respectively, with 8 bases between them. CDR3 length equals 14 residues. The CDR3 nucleotides are TGTGCCAGCAGCTTTGACAGTGGCAATCAGCCCCAGCATTTT. This encodes CASSFDSGNQPQHF.

V usage is TRBV19 and J usage is TRBJ2-4; TRBD2 matches 7 bases. CDR1 is LNHDA, CDR2 SQIVND, per germline (reference sequence). The CDR3 runs 18 residues. With 7 bases clipped from V and 0 bases from J, the junction kept 15 bases outside the gene matches. The CDR3: CASKMEALGRGAKNIQYF. The CDR3 DNA reads TGTGCCAGTAAAATGGAAGCTCTGGGGAGGGGAGCCAAAAACATTCAGTACTTC.

The CDR3 protein is CASSPGTAPHEQYF. In nucleotides, the CDR3 is TGTGCCAGCAGCCCCGGGACCGCCCCACACGAGCAGTACTTC. The chain employs TRBV7-2 and TRBJ2-5; D tentatively fits TRBD1 or TRBD2 (5 bases each). The closer fit of TRBJ2-7 to the DNA end suggests the J call may be wrong. CDR3 length: 14 residues. Germline values: CDR1 SGHTA, CDR2 FQGNSA.

The chain carries TRBV5-1 and TRBJ2-3; D could derive from TRBD1 or TRBD2 (5 bases each). Between the trimmed V and J ends, which lost 0 bases and 8 bases, there was a span of 7 bases. In germline, CDR1 is SGHRS, CDR2 YFSETQ. CDR3 length: 12 amino acids. The CDR3 sequence: CASSLAGATQYF. The DNA of the CDR3 is TGCGCCAGCAGCTTGGCCGGGGCTACGCAGTATTTT. Drawing the rest from reference TRBV5-1 and TRBJ2-3, the complete variable domain is KAGVTQTPRYLIKTRGQQVTLSCSPISGHRSVSWYQQTPGQGLQFLFEYFSETQRNKGNFPGRFSGRQFSNSRSEMNVSTLELGDSALYLCASSLAGATQYFGPGTRLTVL.